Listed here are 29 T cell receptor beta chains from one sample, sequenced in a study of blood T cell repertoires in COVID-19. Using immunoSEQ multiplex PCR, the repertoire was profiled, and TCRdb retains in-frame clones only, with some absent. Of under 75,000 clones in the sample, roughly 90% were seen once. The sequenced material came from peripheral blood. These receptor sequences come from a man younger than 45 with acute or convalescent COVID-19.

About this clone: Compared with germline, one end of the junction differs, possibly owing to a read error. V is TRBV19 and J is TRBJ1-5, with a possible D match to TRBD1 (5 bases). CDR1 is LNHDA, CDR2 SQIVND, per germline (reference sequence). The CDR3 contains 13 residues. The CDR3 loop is CTSRGNSNQPQHF. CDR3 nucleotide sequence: TGCACGTCTCGGGGGAATAGCAATCAGCCCCAGCATTTT.

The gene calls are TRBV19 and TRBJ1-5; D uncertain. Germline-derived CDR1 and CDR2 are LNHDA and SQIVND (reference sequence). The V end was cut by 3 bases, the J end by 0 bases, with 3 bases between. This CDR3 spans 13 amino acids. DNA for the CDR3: TGTGCCAGTAGTATGAGTAGCAATCAGCCCCAGCATTTT. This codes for CASSMSSNQPQHF. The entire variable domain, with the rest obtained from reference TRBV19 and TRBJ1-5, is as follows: DGGITQSPKYLFRKEGQNVTLSCEQNLNHDAMYWYRQDPGQGLRLIYYSQIVNDFQKGDIAEGYSVSREKKESFPLTVTSAQKNPTAFYLCASSMSSNQPQHFGDGTRLSIL.

This chain's CDR3 is CASSQVRLNTEAFF. The CDR3 DNA is TGTGCCAGCAGCCAAGTGCGGTTGAACACTGAAGCTTTCTTT. The chain couples TRBV14 to TRBJ1-1; D not certain. The CDR3 is made up of 14 amino acids. V shed 1 base and J shed 0 bases, with 6 bases lying between them. Germline CDR1 reads SGHDN; CDR2 reads FVKESK.

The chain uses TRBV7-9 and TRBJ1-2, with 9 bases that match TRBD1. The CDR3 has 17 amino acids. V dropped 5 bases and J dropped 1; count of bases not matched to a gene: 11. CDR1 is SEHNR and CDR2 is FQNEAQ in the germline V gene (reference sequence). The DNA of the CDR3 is TGTGCCAGCAGCGCCCCTCTGGGACAGGGATTTAACTATGGCTACACCTTC. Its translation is CASSAPLGQGFNYGYTF.

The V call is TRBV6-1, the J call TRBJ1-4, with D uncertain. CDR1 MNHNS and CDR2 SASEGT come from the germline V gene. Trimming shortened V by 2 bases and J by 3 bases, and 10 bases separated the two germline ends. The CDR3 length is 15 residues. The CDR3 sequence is CASSEWWRSNEKLFF. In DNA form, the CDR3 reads TGTGCCAGCAGTGAATGGTGGCGGTCTAATGAAAAACTGTTTTTT.

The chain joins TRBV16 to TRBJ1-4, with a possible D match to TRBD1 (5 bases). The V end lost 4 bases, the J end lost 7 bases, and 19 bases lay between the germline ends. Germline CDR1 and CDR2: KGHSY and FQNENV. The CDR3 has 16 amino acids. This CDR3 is CASSPRDSRAGEKLFF. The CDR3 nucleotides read TGTGCCAGCAGCCCCAGGGACTCAAGGGCGGGTGAAAAACTGTTTTTT.

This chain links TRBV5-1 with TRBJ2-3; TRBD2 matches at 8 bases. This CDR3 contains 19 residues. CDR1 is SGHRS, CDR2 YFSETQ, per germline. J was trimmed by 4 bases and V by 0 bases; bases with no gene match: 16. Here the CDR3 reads CASSLAPLGSGGRADTQYF. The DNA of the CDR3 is TGCGCCAGCAGCTTGGCCCCCCTGGGGAGCGGGGGCCGGGCAGATACGCAGTATTTT.

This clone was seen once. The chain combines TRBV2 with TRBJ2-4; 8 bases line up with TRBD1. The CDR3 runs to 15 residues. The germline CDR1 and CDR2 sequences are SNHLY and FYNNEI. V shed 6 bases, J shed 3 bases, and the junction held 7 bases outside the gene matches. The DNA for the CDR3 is TGTGCCAGCAGCCTGGACAGGGTAGTCAAAAACATTCAGTACTTC. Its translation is CASSLDRVVKNIQYF.

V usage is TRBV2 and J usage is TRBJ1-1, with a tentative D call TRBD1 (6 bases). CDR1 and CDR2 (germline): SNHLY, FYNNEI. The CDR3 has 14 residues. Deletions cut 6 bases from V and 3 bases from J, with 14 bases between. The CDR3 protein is CASSIDRYHTEAFF. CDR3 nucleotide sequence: TGTGCCAGCAGCATAGACAGGTATCACACTGAAGCTTTCTTT.

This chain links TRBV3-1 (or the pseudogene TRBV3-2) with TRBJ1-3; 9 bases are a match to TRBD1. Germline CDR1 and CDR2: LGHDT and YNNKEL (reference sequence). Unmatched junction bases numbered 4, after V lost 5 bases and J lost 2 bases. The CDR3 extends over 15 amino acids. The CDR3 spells CASSDRDRAGNTIYF. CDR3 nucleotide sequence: TGTGCCAGCAGCGACCGGGACAGGGCTGGAAACACCATATATTTT.

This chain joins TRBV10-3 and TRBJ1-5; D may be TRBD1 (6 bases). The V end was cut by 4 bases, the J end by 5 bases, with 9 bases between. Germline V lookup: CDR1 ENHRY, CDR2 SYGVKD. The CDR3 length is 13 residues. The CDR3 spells CAISGDIDQPQHF. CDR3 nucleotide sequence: TGTGCCATCAGTGGGGACATCGATCAGCCCCAGCATTTT.

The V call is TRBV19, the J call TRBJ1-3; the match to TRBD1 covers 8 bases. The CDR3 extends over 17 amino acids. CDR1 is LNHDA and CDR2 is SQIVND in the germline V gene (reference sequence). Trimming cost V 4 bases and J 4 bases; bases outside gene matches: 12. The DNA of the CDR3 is TGTGCCAGTAGTACCCTACAAGGTGACAGGGGAGGAAACACCATATATTTT. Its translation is CASSTLQGDRGGNTIYF. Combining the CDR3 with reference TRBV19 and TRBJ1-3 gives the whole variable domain DGGITQSPKYLFRKEGQNVTLSCEQNLNHDAMYWYRQDPGQGLRLIYYSQIVNDFQKGDIAEGYSVSREKKESFPLTVTSAQKNPTAFYLCASSTLQGDRGGNTIYFGEGSWLTVV.

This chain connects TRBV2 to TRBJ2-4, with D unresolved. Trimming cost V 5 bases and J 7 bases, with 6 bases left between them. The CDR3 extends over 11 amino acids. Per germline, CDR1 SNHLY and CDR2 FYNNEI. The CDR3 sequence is CASSSTNIQYF. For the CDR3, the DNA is TGTGCCAGCAGTAGCACGAACATTCAGTACTTC.

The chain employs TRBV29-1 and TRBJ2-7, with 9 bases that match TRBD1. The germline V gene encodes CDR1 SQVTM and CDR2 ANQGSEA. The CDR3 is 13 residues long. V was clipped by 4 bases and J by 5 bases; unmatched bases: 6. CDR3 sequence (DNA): TGCAGCGTTGGACCGGGACAGGGAAACGAGCAGTACTTC. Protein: CSVGPGQGNEQYF.

CDR3 protein: CASSLGQALSPLHF. Written as DNA, the CDR3 is TGTGCCAGCAGCTTAGGACAGGCCTTGTCACCCCTCCACTTT. The chain is built from TRBV7-6 and TRBJ1-6; the D gene is possibly TRBD1 (6 bases). Germline assignment: CDR1 SGHVS and CDR2 FNYEAQ. The CDR3 extends over 14 amino acids. The ends were cut back, 1 base at V and 10 bases at J, with 11 bases in the middle.

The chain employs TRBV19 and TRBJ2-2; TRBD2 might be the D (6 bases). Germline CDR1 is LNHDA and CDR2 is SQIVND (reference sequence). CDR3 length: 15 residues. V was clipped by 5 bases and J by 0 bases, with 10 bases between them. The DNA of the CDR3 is TGTGCCAGTAGTGCTCGGGGGACGAACACCGGGGAGCTGTTTTTT. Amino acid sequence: CASSARGTNTGELFF.

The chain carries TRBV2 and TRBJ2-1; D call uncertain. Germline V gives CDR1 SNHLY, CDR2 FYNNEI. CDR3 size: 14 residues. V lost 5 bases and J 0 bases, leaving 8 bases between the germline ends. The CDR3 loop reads CASSPYNSYNEQFF. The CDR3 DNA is TGTGCCAGCAGTCCGTATAACTCCTACAATGAGCAGTTCTTC.

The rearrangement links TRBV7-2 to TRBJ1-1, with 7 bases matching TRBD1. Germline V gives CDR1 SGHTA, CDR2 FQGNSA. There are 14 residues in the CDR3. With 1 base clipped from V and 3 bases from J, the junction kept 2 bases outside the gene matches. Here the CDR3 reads CASSLVTGYTEAFF. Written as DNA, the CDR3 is TGTGCCAGCAGCTTAGTGACAGGGTACACTGAAGCTTTCTTT.

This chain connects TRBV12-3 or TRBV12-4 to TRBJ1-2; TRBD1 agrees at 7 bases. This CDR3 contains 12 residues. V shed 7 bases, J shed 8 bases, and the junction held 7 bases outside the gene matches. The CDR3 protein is CASTTGVRGYTF. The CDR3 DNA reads TGTGCCAGCACCACAGGGGTACGGGGCTACACCTTC.

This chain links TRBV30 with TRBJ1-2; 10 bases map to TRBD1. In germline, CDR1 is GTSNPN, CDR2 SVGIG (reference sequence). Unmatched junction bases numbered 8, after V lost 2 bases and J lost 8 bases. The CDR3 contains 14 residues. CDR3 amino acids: CAWSRGQGMYGYTF. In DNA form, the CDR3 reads TGTGCCTGGAGTAGGGGACAGGGGATGTACGGCTACACCTTC.

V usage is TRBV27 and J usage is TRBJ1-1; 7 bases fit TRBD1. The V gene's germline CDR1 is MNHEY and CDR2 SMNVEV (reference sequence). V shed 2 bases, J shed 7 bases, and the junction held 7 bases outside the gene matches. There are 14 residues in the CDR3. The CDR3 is CASSLMRGLGEAFF. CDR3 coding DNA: TGTGCCAGCAGTTTAATGAGGGGGCTTGGTGAAGCTTTCTTT.

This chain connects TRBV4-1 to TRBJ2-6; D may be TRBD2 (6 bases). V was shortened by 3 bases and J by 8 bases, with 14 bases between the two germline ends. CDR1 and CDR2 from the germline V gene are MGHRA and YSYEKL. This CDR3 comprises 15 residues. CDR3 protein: CASSQGGMGTNVLTF. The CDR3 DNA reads TGCGCCAGCAGCCAGGGGGGTATGGGGACCAACGTCCTGACTTTC.

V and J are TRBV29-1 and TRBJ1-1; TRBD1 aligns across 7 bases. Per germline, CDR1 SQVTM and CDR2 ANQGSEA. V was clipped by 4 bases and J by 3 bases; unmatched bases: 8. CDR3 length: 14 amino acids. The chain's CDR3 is CSVGSRGVYTEAFF. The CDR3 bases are TGCAGCGTTGGGTCCAGGGGGGTGTACACTGAAGCTTTCTTT.

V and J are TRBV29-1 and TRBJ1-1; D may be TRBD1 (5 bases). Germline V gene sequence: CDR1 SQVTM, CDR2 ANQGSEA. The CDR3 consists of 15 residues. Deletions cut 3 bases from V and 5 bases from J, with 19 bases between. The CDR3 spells CSVDPHAGVRTEAFF. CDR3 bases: TGCAGCGTTGACCCGCATGCGGGGGTCCGGACTGAAGCTTTCTTT.

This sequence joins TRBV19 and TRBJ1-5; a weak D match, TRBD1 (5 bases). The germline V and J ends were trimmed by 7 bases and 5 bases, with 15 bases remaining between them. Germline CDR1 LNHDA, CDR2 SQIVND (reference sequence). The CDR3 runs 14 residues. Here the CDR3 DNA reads TGTGCCAGTAAGCCAGGACAAGCGTATCAGCCCCAGCATTTT. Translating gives CASKPGQAYQPQHF.

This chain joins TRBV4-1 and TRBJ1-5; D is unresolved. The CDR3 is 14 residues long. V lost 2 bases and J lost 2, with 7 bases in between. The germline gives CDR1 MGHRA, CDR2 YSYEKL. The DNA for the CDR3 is TGCGCCAGCAGCCAAAGGGAGGGCAATCAGCCCCAGCATTTT. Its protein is CASSQREGNQPQHF.

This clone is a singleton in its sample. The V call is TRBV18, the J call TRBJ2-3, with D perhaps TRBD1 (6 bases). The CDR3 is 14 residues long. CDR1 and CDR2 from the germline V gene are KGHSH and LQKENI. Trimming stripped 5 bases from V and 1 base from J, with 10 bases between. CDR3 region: CASSRGGGTDTQYF. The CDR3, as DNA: TGTGCCAGCTCAAGAGGGGGAGGCACAGATACGCAGTATTTT.

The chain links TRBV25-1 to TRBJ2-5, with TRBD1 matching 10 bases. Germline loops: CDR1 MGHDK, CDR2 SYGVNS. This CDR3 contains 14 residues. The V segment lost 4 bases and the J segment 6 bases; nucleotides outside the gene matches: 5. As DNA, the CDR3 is TGTGCCAGCAGTGCTCCGGGACAGGGGAAGACCCAGTACTTC. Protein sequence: CASSAPGQGKTQYF.

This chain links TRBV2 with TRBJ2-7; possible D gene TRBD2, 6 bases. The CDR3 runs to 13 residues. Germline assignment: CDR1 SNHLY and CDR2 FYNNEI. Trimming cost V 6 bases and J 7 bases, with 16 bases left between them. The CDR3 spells CASREGRYGEQYV. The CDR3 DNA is TGTGCCAGCAGGGAGGGTCGCTACGGAGAGCAGTACGTC.